A single sample is the source of the 22 T cell receptor beta chains below, sequenced in a study of long-term antiretroviral therapy in people with HIV (dated by TCRdb to between 2021 and 2024). The immunoSEQ hsTCRB v3.0 assay was used at survey level resolution to sequence the TRB variable region. Not all clones reach the TCRdb copy of this immuneACCESS table, which keeps in-frame sequences only. Checked studies attribute under half of the gap to unresolved V genes and leave the rest unexplained. The sample includes about 28,000 clones, with 65% to 85% observed a single time. The ten largest clones take up roughly a tenth of the sample. The sample in question was unsorted PBMCs, obtained 2.7 to 2.9 years after starting antiretroviral therapy. Receptors originate from a man aged 25 to 40 with HIV.

The V and J genes are TRBV11-2 and TRBJ1-3; D unclear. Germline V gene sequence: CDR1 SGHAT, CDR2 FQNNGV. The CDR3 is 15 residues long. Trimming took 5 bases from V and 0 from J, leaving 11 bases between them. CDR3: CASSLRPDSGNTIYF. The CDR3 coding sequence is TGTGCCAGCAGCCTTAGGCCTGACTCTGGAAACACCATATATTTT.

This chain connects TRBV4-1 to TRBJ1-1; 9 positions agree with TRBD1. CDR1 and CDR2 (germline): MGHRA, YSYEKL. V lost 4 bases to trimming and J lost 5 bases; unmatched junction nucleotides: 5. The length of the CDR3 is 14 residues. The CDR3 coding sequence is TGCGCCAGCAGCCTTACGGGACAGGGAACTGAAGCTTTCTTT. It yields the protein CASSLTGQGTEAFF.

The rearrangement joins TRBV11-1 to TRBJ2-2; D remains unclear. The CDR3 has 15 amino acids. The V end was cut by 5 bases, the J end by 0 bases, with 10 bases between. From germline, CDR1 is SGHAT and CDR2 FQDESV (reference sequence). CDR3 sequence (DNA): TGTGCCAGCAGCGCCACTTTCACGAACACCGGGGAGCTGTTTTTT. Amino acid sequence: CASSATFTNTGELFF. The full variable domain, completed using reference TRBV11-1 and TRBJ2-2, is EAEVAQSPRYKITEKSQAVAFWCDPISGHATLYWYRQILGQGPELLVQFQDESVVDDSQLPKDRFSAERLKGVDSTLKIQPAELGDSAMYLCASSATFTNTGELFFGEGSRLTVL.

This clone was seen once. The genes are TRBV25-1 and TRBJ1-2, with 11 bases that match TRBD1. Germline V gives CDR1 MGHDK, CDR2 SYGVNS. The CDR3 contains 13 residues. The trim removed 8 bases at V and 7 bases at J, leaving 6 bases unmatched. The CDR3 sequence is CASEDRGRRGYTF. The DNA for the CDR3 is TGTGCCAGCGAGGACAGGGGGCGGCGTGGCTACACCTTC.

The rearrangement uses TRBV5-6 and TRBJ2-5; the D gene is possibly TRBD2 (6 bases). There are 16 residues in the CDR3. Germline lookup yields CDR1 SGHDT and CDR2 YYEEEE. The germline V and J ends were trimmed by 0 bases and 0 bases, with 12 bases remaining between them. Here the CDR3 DNA reads TGTGCCAGCAGCTTGGGAGGGAGGACGGACCAAGAGACCCAGTACTTC. Protein product: CASSLGGRTDQETQYF.

The chain links TRBV7-2 to TRBJ2-7; unclear D gene. This CDR3 is built from 11 residues. Germline values: CDR1 SGHTA, CDR2 FQGNSA. The germline V and J ends were trimmed by 2 bases and 1 base, with 0 bases remaining between them. CDR3 DNA sequence: TGTGCCAGCAGCTTATCCTACGAGCAGTACTTC. Residues: CASSLSYEQYF.

In its sample, this clone was seen a few times. CDR3 amino acids: CASTSENEQFF. CDR3 coding DNA: TGTGCCAGCACCTCTGAAAATGAGCAGTTCTTC. The chain uses TRBV7-9 and TRBJ2-1; no firm D call. Germline V gene sequence: CDR1 SEHNR, CDR2 FQNEAQ (reference sequence). This CDR3 is built from 11 residues. Trimming took 7 bases from V and 7 from J, leaving 8 bases between them.

This rearrangement joins TRBV5-6 to TRBJ2-3; D gene uncertain. Trimming cost V 4 bases and J 1 base, with 19 bases left between them. The V gene's germline CDR1 is SGHDT and CDR2 YYEEEE. The CDR3 sequence is 17 residues long. The CDR3 nucleotides read TGTGCCAGCAGCCCGATGGCAAAGGGCTTAGGCACAGATACGCAGTATTTT. Encoded protein: CASSPMAKGLGTDTQYF. The entire variable domain, with the rest obtained from reference TRBV5-6 and TRBJ2-3, is as follows: DAGVTQSPTHLIKTRGQQVTLRCSPKSGHDTVSWYQQALGQGPQFIFQYYEEEERQRGNFPDRFSGHQFPNYSSELNVNALLLGDSALYLCASSPMAKGLGTDTQYFGPGTRLTVL.

J is TRBJ2-7 and V is TRBV9; TRBD2 aligns across 8 bases. Germline CDR1 SGDLS, CDR2 YYNGEE. This CDR3 contains 14 residues. Germline trimming cut 2 bases from V and 4 bases from J; bases unmatched to any gene: 5. In nucleotides, the CDR3 is TGTGCCAGCAGCGTTAGCGGGAAGGATTACGAGCAGTACTTC. Its protein product is CASSVSGKDYEQYF.

The chain combines TRBV5-1 with TRBJ2-7, with D unclear. This CDR3 comprises 13 residues. Germline V gives CDR1 SGHRS, CDR2 YFSETQ. Trimming took 4 bases from V and 4 from J, leaving 12 bases between them. The CDR3 region is CASSPDPEYEQYF. The CDR3 region has the DNA TGCGCCAGCAGCCCGGATCCGGAATACGAGCAGTACTTC.

The chain carries TRBV27 and TRBJ1-1; D is unresolved. The germline CDR1 and CDR2 sequences are MNHEY and SMNVEV (reference sequence). The CDR3 has 15 residues. V was pared by 4 bases and J by 0 bases, with 12 bases between. The CDR3 reads CASSYNQGMNTEAFF. Written as DNA, the CDR3 is TGTGCCAGCAGTTATAACCAAGGCATGAACACTGAAGCTTTCTTT.

V usage is TRBV19 and J usage is TRBJ2-7, with 8 bases lining up with TRBD1. Trimming took 6 bases from V and 2 from J; bases not matched to a gene: 6. Germline V gene sequence: CDR1 LNHDA, CDR2 SQIVND (reference sequence). CDR3 length: 14 residues. The CDR3 is CASRVGTGAYEQYF. As DNA, the CDR3 is TGTGCCAGTAGGGTGGGGACAGGAGCCTACGAGCAGTACTTC.

The rearrangement uses TRBV2 and TRBJ2-1; a weak D match, TRBD2 (5 bases). CDR3 size: 13 residues. The ends were cut back, 7 bases at V and 6 bases at J, with 13 bases in the middle. In germline, CDR1 is SNHLY, CDR2 FYNNEI. CDR3 amino acids: CASNGRTFNEQFF. CDR3 sequence (DNA): TGTGCCAGCAATGGGCGGACTTTCAATGAGCAGTTCTTC.

This rearrangement joins TRBV18 to TRBJ2-5; TRBD2 aligns across 8 bases. This CDR3 spans 17 amino acids. J was trimmed by 1 base and V by 2 bases; bases with no gene match: 9. Germline lookup yields CDR1 KGHSH and CDR2 LQKENI. CDR3 loop: CASSPLGPGGVQETQYF. The DNA of the CDR3 is TGTGCCAGCTCACCATTGGGTCCGGGAGGGGTCCAAGAGACCCAGTACTTC.

This rearrangement joins TRBV19 to TRBJ1-1; 8 positions agree with TRBD1. CDR1 and CDR2 from the germline V gene are LNHDA and SQIVND (reference sequence). V shed 8 bases, J shed 5 bases, and the junction held 22 bases outside the gene matches. CDR3 length: 18 residues. The CDR3 region is CASSRTFDRGGGSTEAFF. The CDR3 nucleotides read TGTGCCAGTTCCCGCACCTTCGACAGGGGAGGTGGGAGTACTGAAGCTTTCTTT.

V is TRBV29-1 and J is TRBJ2-1, with no clear D. The CDR3 sequence is 11 residues long. The germline V gene encodes CDR1 SQVTM and CDR2 ANQGSEA. V was clipped by 2 bases and J by 3 bases, with 2 bases between them. The CDR3 loop reads CSVEFYNEQFF. CDR3 sequence (DNA): TGCAGCGTTGAATTCTACAATGAGCAGTTCTTC.

The J gene is TRBJ1-1, the V gene TRBV7-7; D remains ambiguous. The CDR3 length is 13 residues. The germline CDR1 and CDR2 sequences are SSHAT and FNYEAQ (reference sequence). V was trimmed by 1 base and J by 7 bases, leaving 10 bases between them. The DNA of the CDR3 is TGTGCCAGCAGCTTAGGCATGGGCAGTGAAGCTTTCTTT. Translation: CASSLGMGSEAFF.

V and J are TRBV19 and TRBJ2-1; 14 bases map to TRBD2. This CDR3 contains 15 residues. Per the germline V gene, CDR1 is LNHDA and CDR2 is SQIVND (reference sequence). Losses at the gene ends were 10 bases for V and 10 bases for J; bases not matched to a gene: 12. DNA of the CDR3: TGTGCCACTCGCCCGGGGACTAGCGGGGGCCAGGAGCAGTTCTTC. It specifies CATRPGTSGGQEQFF.

The chain is built from TRBV6-1 and TRBJ1-2; possible D gene TRBD1, 5 bases. The CDR3 sequence is 16 residues long. Deletions cut 0 bases from V and 3 bases from J, with 14 bases between. CDR1 and CDR2 (germline): MNHNS, SASEGT. CDR3: CASSEARGTSYYGYTF. DNA of the CDR3: TGTGCCAGCAGTGAAGCGCGGGGGACCTCCTACTATGGCTACACCTTC.

This chain links TRBV4-3 with TRBJ2-1, with TRBD2 as a possible D gene (6 bases). Germline-derived CDR1 and CDR2 are LGHNA and YSLEER. Deletions cut 0 bases from V and 7 bases from J, with 13 bases between. The CDR3 covers 15 residues. The CDR3 nucleotides read TGCGCCAGCAGCCAAGATCGATTAGGAGGGAATGAGCAGTTCTTC. The encoded protein is CASSQDRLGGNEQFF.

The sample holds one count of this clone. In nucleotides, the CDR3 is TGCGCCAGCAGCCCTGGGACAGGGACCTACGAGCAGTACTTC. Translated: CASSPGTGTYEQYF. The V and J genes are TRBV4-3 and TRBJ2-7, with 9 bases matching TRBD1. After removal of 4 bases from V and 2 bases from J, the junction contained 3 bases not matched to a gene. This CDR3 is built from 14 residues. From germline, CDR1 is LGHNA and CDR2 YSLEER.

The J gene is TRBJ2-7, the V gene TRBV29-1, with D perhaps matching TRBD2 (6 bases). CDR1 is SQVTM and CDR2 is ANQGSEA in the germline V gene. Trimming removed 7 bases from V and 6 bases from J, with 19 bases in between. This CDR3 contains 13 residues. The CDR3 spells CSAGLIGQVEQYF. Written as DNA, the CDR3 is TGCAGCGCCGGACTAATTGGACAAGTCGAGCAGTACTTC.